The 23 T cell receptor beta chains below come from one sample, sequenced in a study of chronic HIV infection and antiretroviral therapy. In TCRdb, the 5' RACE reads were re-called with MiXCR into one record per CDR3 protein. The sample lists more than 40,000 distinct CDR3 sequences, 19% occurring once. Sequencing was carried out using peripheral blood. The origin of the receptors is an adult who had HIV and had not received antiretroviral therapy, or was an uninfected healthy control (not recorded which).

CDR3 bases: TGTGCCAGCAGTTTATCTGGCGAGACCCAGTACTTC. It codes for CASSLSGETQYF. The J gene is TRBJ2-5, the V gene TRBV28; D gene uncertain. Trimming left V 1 base short and J 5 bases short, with 5 bases between. The germline V gene encodes CDR1 MDHEN and CDR2 SYDVKM. The CDR3 sequence is 12 residues long.

The rearrangement links TRBV3-1 to TRBJ2-7, with D unresolved. The V and J ends lost 3 bases and 6 bases respectively, with 18 bases between them. CDR1 and CDR2 from the germline V gene are LGHDT and YNNKEL (reference sequence). The CDR3 runs 15 residues. The DNA of the CDR3 is TGTGCCAGCAGCCAGCCTGGGGATCCAATACCCGAGCAGTACTTC. This codes for CASSQPGDPIPEQYF.

CDR3 region: CASSSLRDKYEQYF. The CDR3 coding sequence is TGTGCCAGCAGCAGCCTCCGGGACAAGTACGAGCAGTACTTC. V gene TRBV11-2 combines with J gene TRBJ2-7, with a weak D call TRBD1 (6 bases). The germline V and J ends were trimmed by 5 bases and 4 bases, with 15 bases remaining between them. CDR1 is SGHAT, CDR2 FQNNGV, per germline. The CDR3 runs to 14 residues.

This clonotype has just a few counts. A read error may account for a junction end that differs from germline. The V and J genes are TRBV4-1 and TRBJ2-1; tentatively, D is TRBD1 or TRBD2 (5 bases each). The length of the CDR3 is 12 residues. Per the germline V gene, CDR1 is MGHRA and CDR2 is YSYEKL. DNA of the CDR3: TGCGCCAGCAGCCAAGATAACGGGGCCGAAGTCTTC. Amino acids: CASSQDNGAEVF.

V and J are TRBV28 and TRBJ2-3, with D possibly TRBD2 on 6 matching bases. V lost 4 bases and J lost 0, with 11 bases in between. This CDR3 comprises 15 residues. Germline lookup yields CDR1 MDHEN and CDR2 SYDVKM. The CDR3 reads CASSSSARSTDTQYF. CDR3 DNA: TGTGCCAGCAGTTCTAGCGCAAGAAGCACAGATACGCAGTATTTT.

This clonotype showed up just a few times. The V and J genes are TRBV21-1 and TRBJ2-7; the DNA was not used to check the table's D call, TRBD1. TRBV21-1 is annotated as a pseudogene. This CDR3 region has 15 residues. DNA of the CDR3: TGTGCCAGCAGCGAAACCGGGTCCTCATCCTACGAGCAGTACTTC. Protein sequence: CASSETGSSSYEQYF.

A few counts support this clonotype. The junction differs from germline at one of its ends, possibly a read error. This sequence joins TRBV28 and TRBJ2-7, with 9 bases fitting TRBD1. The germline CDR1 and CDR2 sequences are MDHEN and SYDVKM. The CDR3 covers 11 residues. The CDR3 reads CASSQGTGILF. CDR3 DNA sequence: TGTGCCAGCAGTCAGGGGACAGGGATCCTCTTC. The whole variable domain, filled in from reference TRBV28 and TRBJ2-7, reads DVKVTQSSRYLVKRTGEKVFLECVQDMDHENMFWYRQDPGLGLRLIYFSYDVKMKEKGDIPEGYSVSREKKERFSLILESASTNQTSMYLCASSQGTGILFGPGTRLTVT.

This clonotype was picked up many times. The rearrangement links TRBV29-1 to TRBJ2-1; TRBD1 aligns across 7 bases. The ends lost 8 bases at V and 10 bases at J; junction bases unmatched: 14. This CDR3 is built from 13 residues. Germline CDR1 is SQVTM and CDR2 is ANQGSEA. CDR3 in DNA: TGCAGCACCGGACAGGCCCCTTACTCGGAGCAGTTCTTC. This encodes CSTGQAPYSEQFF.

This clonotype was counted a few times. The rearrangement links TRBV4-1 to TRBJ1-2; D is unresolved. The germline CDR1 and CDR2 sequences are MGHRA and YSYEKL. Trimming left V 1 base short and J 0 bases short, with 9 bases between. The CDR3 covers 15 residues. Here the CDR3 DNA reads TGCGCCAGCAGCCAAGGCCGGGCCTCTAACTATGGCTACACCTTC. It yields the protein CASSQGRASNYGYTF.

This clonotype came up a few times. The V and J genes are TRBV25-1 and TRBJ1-2; weak D call: TRBD1 (6 bases). The CDR3 length is 14 residues. Per germline, CDR1 MGHDK and CDR2 SYGVNS. Deletions cut 6 bases from V and 2 bases from J, with 13 bases between. The CDR3 DNA sequence: TGTGCCAGCAGCATGCAGGGGCTAAACTATGGCTACACCTTC. Translation gives CASSMQGLNYGYTF.

The rearrangement joins TRBV20-1 to TRBJ2-5; unclear D gene. The V and J ends lost 7 bases and 0 bases respectively, with 12 bases between them. The CDR3 extends over 13 amino acids. Germline V CDR1 and CDR2: DFQATT, SNEGSKA (reference sequence). The CDR3 region has the DNA TGCAGTGTTCCAACGTGGTACCAAGAGACCCAGTACTTC. Protein sequence: CSVPTWYQETQYF.

J is TRBJ1-5 and V is TRBV7-2; 7 nucleotides agree with TRBD1. With V trimmed by 3 bases and J by 7 bases, 3 bases remained unmatched. CDR3 length: 13 amino acids. Looked up from germline, CDR1 is SGHTA and CDR2 is FQGNSA. The chain's CDR3 is CASSFDRDQPQHF. CDR3 DNA sequence: TGTGCCAGCAGCTTTGACAGGGACCAGCCCCAGCATTTT. The full variable domain, completed using reference TRBV7-2 and TRBJ1-5, is GAGVSQSPSNKVTEKGKDVELRCDPISGHTALYWYRQSLGQGLEFLIYFQGNSAPDKSGLPSDRFSAERTGGSVSTLTIQRTQQEDSAVYLCASSFDRDQPQHFGDGTRLSIL.

This chain uses TRBV12-3 or TRBV12-4 with TRBJ1-3, with a weak D call TRBD1 (5 bases). V dropped 7 bases and J dropped 0 bases, with 13 bases sitting between them. This CDR3 comprises 15 residues. The DNA for the CDR3 is TGTGCCAGCACTTCGCATGGGGGCTCTGGAAACACCATATATTTT. Translation gives CASTSHGGSGNTIYF.

This chain connects TRBV28 to TRBJ1-1, with TRBD1 matching over 7 bases. The CDR3 is 14 residues long. CDR1 is MDHEN and CDR2 is SYDVKM in the germline V gene. Trimming took 2 bases from V and 11 from J; bases not matched to a gene: 11. CDR3: CASSLVIGTVTAFF. The CDR3 DNA reads as TGTGCCAGCAGTTTAGTGATCGGGACAGTTACGGCTTTCTTT.

This clonotype was picked up a small number of times. This sequence joins TRBV5-6 and TRBJ1-5, with 9 bases identical to TRBD1. The ends lost 2 bases at V and 0 bases at J; junction bases unmatched: 0. Germline lookup yields CDR1 SGHDT and CDR2 YYEEEE. The CDR3 consists of 15 residues. The DNA of the CDR3 is TGTGCCAGCAGCTTACAGGGGGCTAGCAATCAGCCCCAGCATTTT. It encodes CASSLQGASNQPQHF. Based on the CDR3 plus reference TRBV5-6 and TRBJ1-5, the full variable domain is DAGVTQSPTHLIKTRGQQVTLRCSPKSGHDTVSWYQQALGQGPQFIFQYYEEEERQRGNFPDRFSGHQFPNYSSELNVNALLLGDSALYLCASSLQGASNQPQHFGDGTRLSIL.

In this sample, this clonotype turned up many times. This chain links TRBV28 with TRBJ2-7; D remains ambiguous. V shed 4 bases and J shed 4 bases, with 5 bases lying between them. Germline lookup yields CDR1 MDHEN and CDR2 SYDVKM. The CDR3 totals 11 residues. The CDR3 is CASSSSYEQYF. CDR3 coding DNA: TGTGCCAGCAGTTCTTCTTACGAGCAGTACTTC.

The rearrangement joins TRBV18 to TRBJ1-5, with a weak D call TRBD1 (5 bases). Between the trimmed V and J ends, which lost 0 bases and 8 bases, there was a span of 11 bases. This CDR3 is 14 amino acids long. Germline V CDR1 and CDR2: KGHSH, LQKENI. CDR3 DNA: TGTGCCAGCTCACCACCGTTTGGGGACGAGCCCCAGCATTTT. Translation gives CASSPPFGDEPQHF. Filled out from reference TRBV18 and TRBJ1-5, the complete variable domain reads NAGVMQNPRHLVRRRGQEARLRCSPMKGHSHVYWYRQLPEEGLKFMVYLQKENIIDESGMPKERFSAEFPKEGPSILRIQQVVRGDSAAYFCASSPPFGDEPQHFGDGTRLSIL.

This clonotype was recorded at least ten times. This chain uses TRBV5-6 with TRBJ2-3; 7 positions match TRBD2. The germline V gene encodes CDR1 SGHDT and CDR2 YYEEEE. The J segment lost 0 bases and the V segment lost 5 bases, leaving 9 bases of the junction unmatched. This CDR3 spans 16 amino acids. The DNA for the CDR3 is TGTGCCAGCAGTTCACCCGGGACTACTAGCACAGATACGCAGTATTTT. Translated: CASSSPGTTSTDTQYF.

In its sample, this clonotype was seen a few times. This rearrangement joins TRBV24-1 to TRBJ2-3, with 8 bases aligning to TRBD2. The trim removed 2 bases at V and 4 bases at J, leaving 7 bases unmatched. This CDR3 comprises 16 residues. In germline, CDR1 is KGHDR, CDR2 SFDVKD. The CDR3 sequence is CATSDSPGGGADTQYF. The DNA of the CDR3 is TGTGCCACCAGTGATTCTCCGGGAGGGGGGGCAGATACGCAGTATTTT.

In DNA, the CDR3 is TGCAGCGCAGCCGGGACAGGGGGTGGCTACACCTTC. It encodes CSAAGTGGGYTF. The chain joins TRBV29-1 to TRBJ1-2, with TRBD1 matching 11 bases. Looked up from germline, CDR1 is SQVTM and CDR2 is ANQGSEA. With 7 bases clipped from V and 7 bases from J, the junction kept 5 bases outside the gene matches. This CDR3 comprises 12 residues.

There are a few counts of this clonotype. The chain links TRBV28 to TRBJ1-4; unclear D gene. The CDR3 length is 14 residues. The V end was cut by 6 bases, the J end by 0 bases, with 8 bases between. In germline, CDR1 is MDHEN, CDR2 SYDVKM. The CDR3 spells CASRVGSTNEKLFF. In DNA form, the CDR3 reads TGTGCCAGCAGAGTCGGCTCAACTAATGAAAAACTGTTTTTT.

The chain employs TRBV4-1 and TRBJ2-1; 8 bases fit TRBD2. Per germline, CDR1 MGHRA and CDR2 YSYEKL. J lost 0 bases, V lost 4 bases, and 8 bases had no gene match. CDR3 length: 17 residues. This CDR3 is CASSRIKGTSSYNEQFF. CDR3 in DNA: TGCGCCAGCAGCCGCATAAAGGGGACTAGCTCCTACAATGAGCAGTTCTTC.

This clonotype was seen a handful of times. J is TRBJ1-1 and V is TRBV20-1, with 7 bases identical to TRBD1. This CDR3 comprises 14 residues. J lost 7 bases, V lost 0 bases, and 8 bases had no gene match. In germline, CDR1 is DFQATT, CDR2 SNEGSKA (reference sequence). The CDR3 sequence is CSARDRGGWGEAFF. DNA of the CDR3: TGCAGTGCTAGAGATAGAGGGGGCTGGGGTGAAGCTTTCTTT.